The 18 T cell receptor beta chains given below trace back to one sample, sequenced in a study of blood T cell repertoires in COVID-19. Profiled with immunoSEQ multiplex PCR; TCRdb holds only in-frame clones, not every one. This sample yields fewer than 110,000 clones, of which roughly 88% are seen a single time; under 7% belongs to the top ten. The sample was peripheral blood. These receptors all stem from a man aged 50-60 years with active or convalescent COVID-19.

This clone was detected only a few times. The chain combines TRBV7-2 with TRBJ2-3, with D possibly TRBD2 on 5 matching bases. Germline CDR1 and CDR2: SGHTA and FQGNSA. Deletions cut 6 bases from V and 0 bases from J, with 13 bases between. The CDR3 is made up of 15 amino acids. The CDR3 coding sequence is TGTGCCAGCAGACAAGCGGCAGCTAGCACAGATACGCAGTATTTT. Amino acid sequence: CASRQAAASTDTQYF.

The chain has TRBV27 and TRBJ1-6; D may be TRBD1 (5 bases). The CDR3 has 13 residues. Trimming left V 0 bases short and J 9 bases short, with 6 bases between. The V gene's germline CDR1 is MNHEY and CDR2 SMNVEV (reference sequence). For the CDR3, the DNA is TGTGCCAGCAGTTTATCAGGGGTTTCACCCCTCCACTTT. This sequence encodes CASSLSGVSPLHF.

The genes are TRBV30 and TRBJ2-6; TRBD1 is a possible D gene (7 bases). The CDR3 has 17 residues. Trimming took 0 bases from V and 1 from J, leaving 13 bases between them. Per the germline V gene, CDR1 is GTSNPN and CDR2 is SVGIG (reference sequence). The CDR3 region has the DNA TGTGCCTGGAGTGTAGGCGGGACAGAATCTGGGGCCAACGTCCTGACTTTC. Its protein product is CAWSVGGTESGANVLTF.

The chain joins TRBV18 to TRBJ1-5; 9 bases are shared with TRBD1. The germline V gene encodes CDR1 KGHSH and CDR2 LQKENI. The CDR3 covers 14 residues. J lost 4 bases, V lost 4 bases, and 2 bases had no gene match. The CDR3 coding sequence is TGTGCCAGCTCACTGGGGACAGGGAATCAGCCCCAGCATTTT. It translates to CASSLGTGNQPQHF. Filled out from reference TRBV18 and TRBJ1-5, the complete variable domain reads NAGVMQNPRHLVRRRGQEARLRCSPMKGHSHVYWYRQLPEEGLKFMVYLQKENIIDESGMPKERFSAEFPKEGPSILRIQQVVRGDSAAYFCASSLGTGNQPQHFGDGTRLSIL.

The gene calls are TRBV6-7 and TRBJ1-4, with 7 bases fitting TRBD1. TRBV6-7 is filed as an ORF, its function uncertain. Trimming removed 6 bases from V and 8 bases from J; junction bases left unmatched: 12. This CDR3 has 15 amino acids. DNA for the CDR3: TGTGCCAGCAGGGAATCAAACAGGGGTGGAGAAAAACTGTTTTTT. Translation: CASRESNRGGEKLFF.

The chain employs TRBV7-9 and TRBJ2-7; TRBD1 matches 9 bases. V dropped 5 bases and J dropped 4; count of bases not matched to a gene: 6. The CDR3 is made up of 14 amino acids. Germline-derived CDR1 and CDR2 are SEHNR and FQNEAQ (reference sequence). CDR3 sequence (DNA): TGTGCCAGCAGCCCGGGACAGGGAACGTACGAGCAGTACTTC. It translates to CASSPGQGTYEQYF.

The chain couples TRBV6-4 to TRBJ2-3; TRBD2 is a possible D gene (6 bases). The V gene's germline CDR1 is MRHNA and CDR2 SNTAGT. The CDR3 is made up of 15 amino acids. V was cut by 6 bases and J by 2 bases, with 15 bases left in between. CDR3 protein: CASSRRAGHTDTQYF. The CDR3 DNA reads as TGTGCCAGCAGCCGCCGAGCGGGTCACACAGATACGCAGTATTTT.

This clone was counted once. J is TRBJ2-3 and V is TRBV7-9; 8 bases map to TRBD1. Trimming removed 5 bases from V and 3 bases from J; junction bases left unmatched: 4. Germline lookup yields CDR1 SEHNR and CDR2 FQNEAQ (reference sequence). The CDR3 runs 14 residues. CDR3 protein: CASSPDRGTDTQYF. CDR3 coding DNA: TGTGCCAGCAGCCCCGACAGGGGAACAGATACGCAGTATTTT.

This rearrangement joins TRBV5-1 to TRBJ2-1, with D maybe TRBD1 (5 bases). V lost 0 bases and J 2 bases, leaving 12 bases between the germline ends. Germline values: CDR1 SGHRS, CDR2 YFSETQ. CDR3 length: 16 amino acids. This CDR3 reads CASSLEATAAYNEQFF. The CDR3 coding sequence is TGCGCCAGCAGCTTGGAGGCGACAGCCGCCTACAATGAGCAGTTCTTC.

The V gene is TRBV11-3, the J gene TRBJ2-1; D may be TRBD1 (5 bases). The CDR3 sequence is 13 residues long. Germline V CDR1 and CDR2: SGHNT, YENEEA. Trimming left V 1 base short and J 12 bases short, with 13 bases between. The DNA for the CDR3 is TGTGCCAGCAGCTTAGGAGGAAAGGGGTCGCAGTTCTTC. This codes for CASSLGGKGSQFF.

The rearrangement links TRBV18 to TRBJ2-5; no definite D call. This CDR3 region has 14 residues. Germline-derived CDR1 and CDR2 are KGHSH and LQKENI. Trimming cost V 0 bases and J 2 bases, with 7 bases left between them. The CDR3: CASSPPNRQETQYF. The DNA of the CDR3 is TGTGCCAGCTCACCACCGAACAGACAAGAGACCCAGTACTTC.

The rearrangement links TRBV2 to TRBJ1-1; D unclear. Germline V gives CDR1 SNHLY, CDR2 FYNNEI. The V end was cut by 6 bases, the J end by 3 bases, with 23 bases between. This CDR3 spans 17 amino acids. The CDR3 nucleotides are TGTGCCAGCAGCGGTTACTATCGACGACCTCTGGACACTGAAGCTTTCTTT. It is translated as CASSGYYRRPLDTEAFF. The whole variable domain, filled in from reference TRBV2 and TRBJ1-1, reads EPEVTQTPSHQVTQMGQEVILRCVPISNHLYFYWYRQILGQKVEFLVSFYNNEISEKSEIFDDQFSVERPDGSNFTLKIRSTKLEDSAMYFCASSGYYRRPLDTEAFFGQGTRLTVV.

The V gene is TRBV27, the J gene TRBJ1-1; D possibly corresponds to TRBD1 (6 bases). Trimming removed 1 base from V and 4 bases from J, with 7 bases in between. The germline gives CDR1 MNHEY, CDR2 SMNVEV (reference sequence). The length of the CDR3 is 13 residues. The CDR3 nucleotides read TGTGCCAGCAGTTTATACAGGGTCACTGAAGCTTTCTTT. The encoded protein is CASSLYRVTEAFF.

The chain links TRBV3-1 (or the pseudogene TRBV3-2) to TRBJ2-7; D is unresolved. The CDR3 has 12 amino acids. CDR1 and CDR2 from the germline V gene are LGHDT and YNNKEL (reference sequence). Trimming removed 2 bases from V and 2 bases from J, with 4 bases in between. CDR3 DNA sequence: TGTGCCAGCAGCCAAACTACCTACGAGCAGTACTTC. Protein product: CASSQTTYEQYF.

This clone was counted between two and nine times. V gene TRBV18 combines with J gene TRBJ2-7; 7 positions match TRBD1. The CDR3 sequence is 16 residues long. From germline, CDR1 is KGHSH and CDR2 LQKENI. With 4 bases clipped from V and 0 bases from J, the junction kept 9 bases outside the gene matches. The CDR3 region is CASSLGDRFNSYEQYF. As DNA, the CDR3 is TGTGCCAGCTCACTTGGGGACAGATTCAACTCCTACGAGCAGTACTTC.

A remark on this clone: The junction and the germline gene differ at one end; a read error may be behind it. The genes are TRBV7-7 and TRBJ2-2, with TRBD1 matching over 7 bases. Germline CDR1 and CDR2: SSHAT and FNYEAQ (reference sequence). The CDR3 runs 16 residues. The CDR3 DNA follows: TGTGCTAGCAGCTTAGGGGGCAGGCCGAACACCGGGGAGCTGTTTTTT. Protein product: CASSLGGRPNTGELFF.

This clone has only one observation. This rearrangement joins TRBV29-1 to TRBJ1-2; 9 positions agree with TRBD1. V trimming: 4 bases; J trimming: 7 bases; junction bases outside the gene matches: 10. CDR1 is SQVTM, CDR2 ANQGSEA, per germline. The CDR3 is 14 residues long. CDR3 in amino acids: CSVGLTGGIGGYTF. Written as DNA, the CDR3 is TGCAGCGTTGGGTTGACAGGGGGTATTGGTGGCTACACCTTC. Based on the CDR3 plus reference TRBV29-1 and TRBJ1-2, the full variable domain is SAVISQKPSRDICQRGTSLTIQCQVDSQVTMMFWYRQQPGQSLTLIATANQGSEATYESGFVIDKFPISRPNLTFSTLTVSNMSPEDSSIYLCSVGLTGGIGGYTFGSGTRLTVV.

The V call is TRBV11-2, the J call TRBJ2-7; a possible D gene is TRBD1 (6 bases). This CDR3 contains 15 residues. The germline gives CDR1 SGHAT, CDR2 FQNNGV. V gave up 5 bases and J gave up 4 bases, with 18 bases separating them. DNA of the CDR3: TGTGCCAGCAGCCCCCAGGCGGCAGGGGAGTACGAGCAGTACTTC. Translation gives CASSPQAAGEYEQYF. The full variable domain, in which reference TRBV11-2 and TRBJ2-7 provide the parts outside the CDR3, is EAGVAQSPRYKIIEKRQSVAFWCNPISGHATLYWYQQILGQGPKLLIQFQNNGVVDDSQLPKDRFSAERLKGVDSTLKIQPAKLEDSAVYLCASSPQAAGEYEQYFGPGTRLTVT.